This note documents a single T cell receptor (beta chain) sequence. V lost 2 bases and J lost 7; bases outside the gene matches: 9. CDR1 is SNHLY, CDR2 FYNNEI, per germline. CDR3 size: 16 residues. The data originate from a study of blood T cell repertoires in COVID-19. Clones were sequenced by immunoSEQ multiplex PCR, and TCRdb holds only the in-frame ones, with some missing. The table has roughly 180,000 clones, about 84% seen once. Source material: peripheral blood. The clonotype originates from a woman aged 25 to 39 with acute or convalescent COVID-19. J is TRBJ2-1 and V is TRBV2; TRBD1 agrees at 9 bases. CDR3: CASSEFSGQGRNEQFF. The CDR3 nucleotides read TGTGCCAGCAGTGAATTCTCGGGACAGGGTCGGAATGAGCAGTTCTTC.